The sequence of this T cell receptor (beta chain) was determined in a study of molecular identifiers for immune sequencing clone quantification. The CDR3 totals 13 residues. Germline assignment: CDR1 SGHAT and CDR2 FQNNGV. TCRdb ran MiXCR on the PCR reads and lists one entry per CDR3 protein. The sample lists 460,000 or so distinct CDR3 sequences, 20% to 25% occurring once. In this sample, this clonotype turned up a few times. The antigen is undetermined. At one end, the junction sequence differs from germline, possibly due to a read error. Study results and limitations: Clonotypes topping 20 RNA copies carried over 97% of effector molecules but under 1% of naive ones.

Sample: naive CD8+ T cells from blood, with Jurkat cell RNA spiked in. Subset in this sample: FACS-sorted CD8+CD4-CCR7+CD45RA+ naive T cells. The chain links TRBV11-2 to TRBJ2-7; tentative D call: TRBD2 (5 bases). The origin of this receptor is a human donor in good health. Some libraries in this study had Jurkat cell RNA spiked in. As DNA, the CDR3 is TGTGTCAGCAGCTTAACTAGGAACTACGAGCAGTACTTC. Protein product: CVSSLTRNYEQYF.